The 27 T cell receptor beta chains in this list originate from one sample, sequenced in a study of vaccination and CD4 T cells after COVID-19 (dated by TCRdb to the early 2020s). Library method: PCR. Sequencing was carried out with an Illumina iSeq 100. DNA from cultured CD4+ T cells was subjected to TCR sequencing with the Oncomine TCR Beta short-read assay at the Johns Hopkins FTIC core. TCRdb reanalyzed the raw reads on its own, using fastp at Q25 for trimming and MiXCR for clone calling, and kept in-frame beta chains. Every entry covers one CDR3 protein and lists the most common genes and DNA from its rows. The sample includes roughly 15,000 distinct CDR3 sequences, with more than 25% observed a single time. The ten largest clones take up about 15% of the sample. In light of the paper, this sample's treatment or condition label describes: 10-day PBMC culture with coronavirus spike peptide pools or control peptides (ViraFEST assay).

For these receptors, no antigen is known. What was sequenced was cultured CD4+ T cells from blood. The receptors stem from a human donor with COVID-19.

The chain employs TRBV7-2 and TRBJ1-1; the D gene is possibly TRBD1 (5 bases). Germline CDR1 is SGHTA and CDR2 is FQGNSA. The CDR3 spans 15 residues. V was cut by 3 bases and J by 4 bases, with 15 bases left in between. The CDR3 DNA sequence: TGTGCCAGCAGCTTCGACGGGCAGGGATCCACTGAAGCTTTCTTT. Its protein is CASSFDGQGSTEAFF.

This clonotype was seen more than once but under ten times. The rearrangement links TRBV19 to TRBJ1-2; no definite D call. V was trimmed by 9 bases and J by 4 bases, leaving 9 bases between them. Germline V gives CDR1 LNHDA, CDR2 SQIVND (reference sequence). The CDR3 has 11 amino acids. CDR3 residues: CASLDFYGYTF. In nucleotides, the CDR3 is TGTGCCAGCCTAGATTTCTATGGCTACACCTTC.

This clonotype turned up a few times. The V call is TRBV18, the J call TRBJ1-1; no definite D call. The CDR3 is 14 amino acids. Germline V CDR1 and CDR2: KGHSH, LQKENI. With 3 bases removed from V and 1 base from J, the gap between germline ends came to 9 bases. CDR3 sequence (DNA): TGTGCCAGCTCACCCTTTTCTCAGAACACTGAAGCTTTCTTT. Amino acids: CASSPFSQNTEAFF.

The J gene is TRBJ2-2, the V gene TRBV6-5; D is uncertain. V lost 2 bases, J lost 6 bases, and 13 bases lay in between. CDR1 is MNHEY and CDR2 is SVGAGI in the germline V gene. The CDR3 has 15 residues. The CDR3 bases are TGTGCCAGCAGTTACAGGACCGCGCCCGCCGGGGAGCTGTTTTTT. It encodes CASSYRTAPAGELFF.

This chain uses TRBV6-1 with TRBJ1-1, with D possibly TRBD1 on 6 matching bases. Germline V gene sequence: CDR1 MNHNS, CDR2 SASEGT. V was trimmed by 6 bases and J by 2 bases, leaving 13 bases between them. The CDR3 runs 14 residues. CDR3 in amino acids: CASRPRQVNTEAFF. The CDR3 DNA follows: TGTGCCAGCAGGCCCCGACAGGTTAACACTGAAGCTTTCTTT.

The rearrangement links TRBV2 to TRBJ2-1; TRBD2 might be the D (5 bases). V gave up 8 bases and J gave up 10 bases, with 21 bases separating them. The CDR3 length is 14 residues. CDR1 is SNHLY, CDR2 FYNNEI, per germline. The CDR3: CASAPPLSGPEQFF. DNA for the CDR3: TGTGCCAGCGCTCCCCCTTTAAGCGGACCGGAGCAGTTCTTC.

The genes are TRBV19 and TRBJ2-7, with 10 bases identical to TRBD2. The CDR3 runs 15 residues. The V gene's germline CDR1 is LNHDA and CDR2 SQIVND (reference sequence). Trimming took 8 bases from V and 0 from J; bases not matched to a gene: 7. The CDR3 DNA reads TGTGCCAGTTCGGGTAGCGGGGGGTCCTCCTACGAGCAGTACTTC. Translated, it gives CASSGSGGSSYEQYF. Complete variable domain (other parts from reference TRBV19 and TRBJ2-7): DGGITQSPKYLFRKEGQNVTLSCEQNLNHDAMYWYRQDPGQGLRLIYYSQIVNDFQKGDIAEGYSVSREKKESFPLTVTSAQKNPTAFYLCASSGSGGSSYEQYFGPGTRLTVT.

This clonotype was detected a few times. V usage is TRBV5-1 and J usage is TRBJ2-7, with TRBD2 matching over 10 bases. J lost 0 bases, V lost 0 bases, and 3 bases had no gene match. This CDR3 is built from 16 residues. Germline lookup yields CDR1 SGHRS and CDR2 YFSETQ. The CDR3 is CASSLVAGGSSYEQYF. DNA for the CDR3: TGCGCCAGCAGCTTGGTAGCGGGGGGTTCCTCCTACGAGCAGTACTTC.

The J gene is TRBJ1-1, the V gene TRBV21-1; the table's D gene call, TRBD1, was not cross checked with the DNA. TRBV21-1 constitutes a pseudogene. This CDR3 has 16 amino acids. CDR3 amino acids: CASSAARQPSFTEAFF. The CDR3 nucleotides read TGTGCCAGCAGCGCAGCTCGACAGCCGTCGTTCACTGAAGCTTTCTTT.

The J gene is TRBJ2-4, the V gene TRBV18, with 8 bases identical to TRBD2. The CDR3 runs 14 residues. V lost 0 bases to trimming and J lost 6 bases; unmatched junction nucleotides: 1. CDR1 KGHSH and CDR2 LQKENI come from the germline V gene. For the CDR3, the DNA is TGTGCCAGCTCACCACCCGGGGGGGGAAACATTCAGTACTTC. Translation gives CASSPPGGGNIQYF. Looking up the rest from reference TRBV18 and TRBJ2-4 gives the full variable domain: NAGVMQNPRHLVRRRGQEARLRCSPMKGHSHVYWYRQLPEEGLKFMVYLQKENIIDESGMPKERFSAEFPKEGPSILRIQQVVRGDSAAYFCASSPPGGGNIQYFGAGTRLSVL.

This clonotype was detected only a few times. This chain connects TRBV29-1 to TRBJ1-1, with D unclear. The CDR3 contains 13 residues. V lost 3 bases and J lost 1, with 9 bases in between. Germline V gene lookup returns CDR1 SQVTM and CDR2 ANQGSEA. In DNA, the CDR3 is TGCAGCGTTGATCTGACTGCGAACACTGAAGCTTTCTTT. Its protein is CSVDLTANTEAFF. Variable domain in full (rest from reference TRBV29-1 and TRBJ1-1): SAVISQKPSRDICQRGTSLTIQCQVDSQVTMMFWYRQQPGQSLTLIATANQGSEATYESGFVIDKFPISRPNLTFSTLTVSNMSPEDSSIYLCSVDLTANTEAFFGQGTRLTVV.

The sample holds a few counts of this clonotype. This chain joins TRBV7-9 and TRBJ1-2; 7 bases match TRBD1. Germline CDR1 is SEHNR and CDR2 is FQNEAQ (reference sequence). After removal of 5 bases from V and 8 bases from J, the junction contained 17 bases not matched to a gene. The CDR3 extends over 16 amino acids. For the CDR3, the DNA is TGTGCCAGCAGCCCCCCCACAGGGGCGCCGTCTGGAGGCTACACCTTC. Translating gives CASSPPTGAPSGGYTF. The whole variable domain, filled in from reference TRBV7-9 and TRBJ1-2, reads DTGVSQNPRHKITKRGQNVTFRCDPISEHNRLYWYRQTLGQGPEFLTYFQNEAQLEKSRLLSDRFSAERPKGSFSTLEIQRTEQGDSAMYLCASSPPTGAPSGGYTFGSGTRLTVV.

This clonotype was counted a few times. This chain links TRBV20-1 with TRBJ1-5; D ambiguous. V was shortened by 4 bases and J by 6 bases, with 13 bases between the two germline ends. Per the germline V gene, CDR1 is DFQATT and CDR2 is SNEGSKA (reference sequence). The CDR3 contains 13 residues. This CDR3 is CSAKGMGIQPQHF. The DNA of the CDR3 is TGCAGTGCTAAGGGTATGGGCATTCAGCCCCAGCATTTT.

The gene calls are TRBV20-1 and TRBJ2-3; D may correspond to TRBD1 or TRBD2 (6 bases each). The CDR3 spans 14 residues. Looked up from germline, CDR1 is DFQATT and CDR2 is SNEGSKA (reference sequence). Trimming cost V 4 bases and J 4 bases, with 15 bases left between them. The CDR3 bases are TGCAGTGCTACGGGGGCCGGGAAGTCAGATACGCAGTATTTT. It translates to CSATGAGKSDTQYF.

This clonotype has more than one count but fewer than ten. V and J are TRBV5-1 and TRBJ1-6; 8 bases are a match to TRBD1. CDR1 is SGHRS, CDR2 YFSETQ, per germline. V was clipped by 1 base and J by 8 bases; unmatched bases: 5. CDR3 length: 15 residues. The CDR3 DNA reads as TGCGCCAGCAGCTTGAGGCAGGGGGCAGATTCACCCCTCCACTTT. Translating it yields CASSLRQGADSPLHF.

This rearrangement joins TRBV27 to TRBJ2-4; D ambiguous. CDR1 and CDR2 from the germline V gene are MNHEY and SMNVEV (reference sequence). Trimming pared 0 bases from V and 2 bases from J, leaving 8 bases between. The CDR3 sequence is 15 residues long. The CDR3 spells CASSLSGGTKNIQYF. In nucleotides, the CDR3 is TGTGCCAGCAGTTTATCGGGTGGGACCAAAAACATTCAGTACTTC.

This clonotype was found a few times. The chain uses TRBV19 and TRBJ2-2, with 8 bases lining up with TRBD1. The V segment lost 6 bases and the J segment 1 base; nucleotides outside the gene matches: 7. Per germline, CDR1 LNHDA and CDR2 SQIVND (reference sequence). The CDR3 is 16 residues long. The CDR3 sequence is CASRTGQGLNTGELFF. The CDR3 DNA sequence: TGTGCCAGTAGGACCGGACAGGGCCTGAACACCGGGGAGCTGTTTTTT. The variable domain in full, with the rest retrieved from reference TRBV19 and TRBJ2-2, is DGGITQSPKYLFRKEGQNVTLSCEQNLNHDAMYWYRQDPGQGLRLIYYSQIVNDFQKGDIAEGYSVSREKKESFPLTVTSAQKNPTAFYLCASRTGQGLNTGELFFGEGSRLTVL.

This chain joins TRBV7-9 and TRBJ2-2; 10 bases match TRBD1. Germline CDR1 and CDR2: SEHNR and FQNEAQ (reference sequence). The V gene end was trimmed by 4 bases and the J gene end by 4 bases; junction bases not matched to a gene: 6. The CDR3 totals 16 residues. This CDR3 reads CASSSRQGAVTGELFF. DNA of the CDR3: TGTGCCAGCAGCTCCAGACAGGGGGCGGTCACCGGGGAGCTGTTTTTT.

V gene TRBV28 combines with J gene TRBJ1-2; D is uncertain. CDR1 is MDHEN and CDR2 is SYDVKM in the germline V gene. Trimming took 4 bases from V and 0 from J, leaving 12 bases between them. The CDR3 has 15 amino acids. CDR3 amino acids: CASSSPGDANYGYTF. CDR3 DNA sequence: TGTGCCAGCAGTTCCCCTGGAGACGCTAACTATGGCTACACCTTC.

The V and J genes are TRBV7-9 and TRBJ1-2, with TRBD1 as a possible D gene (5 bases). This CDR3 region has 15 residues. The V end lost 1 base, the J end lost 6 bases, and 15 bases lay between the germline ends. Germline V lookup: CDR1 SEHNR, CDR2 FQNEAQ (reference sequence). CDR3 DNA: TGTGCCAGCAGCTTAGAGGCAGGGCGGAGCGATGGCTACACCTTC. Encoded protein: CASSLEAGRSDGYTF.

The J gene is TRBJ2-1, the V gene TRBV20-1, with 10 bases aligning to TRBD2. The CDR3 is 15 amino acids. Germline V CDR1 and CDR2: DFQATT, SNEGSKA (reference sequence). V lost 5 bases and J lost 5; bases outside the gene matches: 9. The CDR3 DNA reads TGCAGTGCTCAGGGGCTAGCGGGGGAACACAATGAGCAGTTCTTC. Its protein is CSAQGLAGEHNEQFF.

Only a few counts were recorded for this clonotype. The rearrangement joins TRBV7-2 to TRBJ1-5, with D hard to call. Germline V CDR1 and CDR2: SGHTA, FQGNSA. The V end lost 1 base, the J end lost 2 bases, and 9 bases lay between the germline ends. This CDR3 is built from 15 residues. The CDR3 DNA sequence: TGTGCCAGCAGCTTAGTCTTGTGGGGCAATCAGCCCCAGCATTTT. Amino acid sequence: CASSLVLWGNQPQHF.

This sequence joins TRBV6-1 and TRBJ2-1; TRBD1 aligns across 8 bases. Per germline, CDR1 MNHNS and CDR2 SASEGT. The CDR3 length is 16 residues. The J segment lost 5 bases and the V segment lost 6 bases, leaving 12 bases of the junction unmatched. DNA of the CDR3: TGTGCCAGCAGCCAAGGGACAGGCCTTAGGAACAATGAGCAGTTCTTC. This codes for CASSQGTGLRNNEQFF.

A few counts support this clonotype. The chain links TRBV6-5 to TRBJ2-4; D is ambiguous. The V gene's germline CDR1 is MNHEY and CDR2 SVGAGI. Trimming left V 4 bases short and J 14 bases short, with 12 bases between. CDR3 length: 11 amino acids. The CDR3 nucleotides read TGTGCCAGCAGTTCGGGCATCCGAGAGTACTTC. Translation: CASSSGIREYF.

This clonotype was picked up a small number of times. In DNA, the CDR3 is TGTGCCAGCGGCGGGGTGTTTGAATACGAGCAGTACTTC. This encodes CASGGVFEYEQYF. The V gene is TRBV2, the J gene TRBJ2-7, with D tentatively TRBD2 (6 bases). V lost 8 bases and J lost 4, with 15 bases in between. This CDR3 is built from 13 residues. Germline-derived CDR1 and CDR2 are SNHLY and FYNNEI.

This clonotype occurred once. The chain couples TRBV6-1 to TRBJ1-4; tentative D call: TRBD1 (5 bases). Trimming cost V 11 bases and J 7 bases, with 26 bases left between them. Germline loops: CDR1 MNHNS, CDR2 SASEGT. This CDR3 spans 16 amino acids. CDR3 bases: TGTGCCTCGAAAGTCAGGGTGGGGTTCTCTACTGAAAAACTGTTTTTT. This translates into CASKVRVGFSTEKLFF.

This clonotype has more than one count but fewer than ten. The rearrangement links TRBV6-5 to TRBJ1-1; no reliable D call. This CDR3 contains 12 residues. Trimming left V 0 bases short and J 7 bases short, with 6 bases between. Germline lookup yields CDR1 MNHEY and CDR2 SVGAGI. CDR3 protein: CASSYSQGEAFF. As DNA, the CDR3 is TGTGCCAGCAGTTACTCTCAAGGTGAAGCTTTCTTT.